Sequencing of this TCR beta chain was carried out in a study of blood T cell repertoires in COVID-19. Study background: Acute-phase and convalescent COVID-19 samples originated in the United States, Italy and Spain.

CDR1 and CDR2 from the germline V gene are DFQATT and SNEGSKA (reference sequence). The CDR3 has 13 amino acids. V lost 3 bases and J lost 4, with 7 bases in between. Original processing methods: Amplification from reference gene primers served as the basis for estimated nucleated cell counts. Repertoires were generated with immunoSEQ multiplex PCR, while TCRdb's copy carries only in-frame clones and drops some. That table gives V, J and clone size, and the DNA gave D and trimming. The sample records 350,000 to 450,000 clones, around nine tenths being singletons. Ages ranged from about 18 to 89 years, with residence in fewer than 25 US areas. Self-reported history from a screening survey and questionnaire set each donor's cohort.

Sequencing input: PBMCs or T cells enriched from blood (not recorded which). The receptor's source is a woman under 30 who had been exposed to COVID-19. The rearrangement links TRBV20-1 to TRBJ1-6; a possible D gene is TRBD1 (5 bases). The CDR3 loop reads CSASPGYNSPLHF. CDR3 bases: TGCAGTGCTAGTCCAGGGTATAATTCACCCCTCCACTTT.